The present T cell receptor (beta chain) was sequenced within a study of cytomegalovirus exposure and HLA in healthy donors. The CDR3 sequence is 14 residues long. The V gene lost 1 base and the J gene lost 6 bases, with 12 bases spanning the gap. From germline, CDR1 is KGHSH and CDR2 LQKENI. Vbeta (60) and Jbeta (13) primers were used in the PCR. Assay: immunoSEQ multiplex PCR; the TCRdb copy retains only in-frame clones and omits some. The sample records 100,000 or so clones, 60% to 70% being singletons. What was sequenced was PBMCs. The V and J genes are TRBV18 and TRBJ1-2, with D maybe TRBD1 (6 bases). The sequence was obtained from a man between 25 and 39 years old in good health and CMV-seropositive. The CDR3 DNA reads TGTGCCAGCTCACCACTTCAGGGGCTCGATGGCTACACCTTC. This codes for CASSPLQGLDGYTF.